This T cell receptor beta chain was identified during a study of human T cells and chemical hapten exposure. General study findings and limits: Every donor had alopecia, and their immune response may therefore differ from healthy people's.

Documented time point: patch test 2, 6 weeks after DPC sensitization. Treatment reported: therapeutic diphenylcyclopropenone sensitization with weekly scalp DPC. TCRdb re-called the RACE reads with MiXCR, one entry per CDR3 protein. The table lists roughly 380,000 distinct CDR3 sequences, roughly 6% of them singletons, with over 5.5% in the top ten. This clonotype was seen a few times. The antigen is not known. The germline V gene has CDR1 MNHNY and CDR2 SVGAGI (reference sequence). The CDR3 is 18 residues long. With 0 bases clipped from V and 5 bases from J, the junction kept 13 bases outside the gene matches.

The starting material was whole blood, obtained in connection with sensitization to the hapten diphenylcyclopropenone (DPC). This sequence originates from a woman between 18 and 29 years old with alopecia areata. Some clones in this sample may be carry-over from other donors' samples. The chain recombines TRBV6-6 with TRBJ2-1, with 7 positions matching TRBD1. The CDR3 protein is CASSYSPRGQRLDNEQFF. Written as DNA, the CDR3 is TGTGCCAGCAGTTACTCTCCGAGGGGACAGAGGTTAGACAATGAGCAGTTCTTC.